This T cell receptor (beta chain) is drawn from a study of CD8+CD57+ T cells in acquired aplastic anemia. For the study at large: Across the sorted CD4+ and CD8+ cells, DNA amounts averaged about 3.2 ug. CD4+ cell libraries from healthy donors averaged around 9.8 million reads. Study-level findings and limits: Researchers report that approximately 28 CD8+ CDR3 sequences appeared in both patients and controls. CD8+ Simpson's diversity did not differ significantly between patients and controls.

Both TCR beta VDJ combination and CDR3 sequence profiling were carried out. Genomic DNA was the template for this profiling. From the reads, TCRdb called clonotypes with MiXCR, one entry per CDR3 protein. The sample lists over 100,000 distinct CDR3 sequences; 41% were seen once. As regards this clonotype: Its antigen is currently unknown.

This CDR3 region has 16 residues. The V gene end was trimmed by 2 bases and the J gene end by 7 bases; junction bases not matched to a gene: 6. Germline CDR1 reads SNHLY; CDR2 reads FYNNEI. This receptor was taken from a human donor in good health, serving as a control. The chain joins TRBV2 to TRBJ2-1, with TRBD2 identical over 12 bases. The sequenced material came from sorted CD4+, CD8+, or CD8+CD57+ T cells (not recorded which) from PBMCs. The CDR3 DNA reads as TGTGCCAGCAGTGAAAGACTAGCGGGAGTTGGTAATGAGCAGTTCTTC. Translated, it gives CASSERLAGVGNEQFF. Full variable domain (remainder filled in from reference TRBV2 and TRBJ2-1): EPEVTQTPSHQVTQMGQEVILRCVPISNHLYFYWYRQILGQKVEFLVSFYNNEISEKSEIFDDQFSVERPDGSNFTLKIRSTKLEDSAMYFCASSERLAGVGNEQFFGPGTRLTVL.